This T cell receptor beta chain came from a study of CD8 T cells in ankylosing spondylitis. Study-wide results and limits: A motif in TCR beta, a set of about 8 highly homologous variants, appeared characteristic of ankylosing spondylitis blood. Certain motif variants had earlier been reported in reactive arthritis synovial fluid and blood. Clones that were linked to disease were CD8+ and were relatively rare in peripheral blood.

V lost 0 bases, J lost 3 bases, and 10 bases lay in between. Germline CDR1 LNHNV, CDR2 YYDKDF (reference sequence). The length of the CDR3 is 15 residues. Quantitative 5'-RACE was performed with molecular barcodes, and it yielded the TCR beta libraries. TCRdb itself ran the 5' RACE reads through MiXCR, one entry per CDR3 protein. The data show over 200,000 distinct CDR3 sequences, under 12% seen once. In its sample, this clonotype was seen many times. Its antigen is still unknown. V usage is TRBV15 and J usage is TRBJ2-3; the D gene is possibly TRBD2 (6 bases). This TCR was sampled from a male donor with ankylosing spondylitis or in good health (not recorded which). The sample consisted of blood, either unsorted or a sorted T cell fraction (not recorded which). CDR3 sequence: CATSRDRGATDTQYF. The CDR3 DNA sequence: TGTGCCACCAGCAGAGATCGCGGGGCTACAGATACGCAGTATTTT.